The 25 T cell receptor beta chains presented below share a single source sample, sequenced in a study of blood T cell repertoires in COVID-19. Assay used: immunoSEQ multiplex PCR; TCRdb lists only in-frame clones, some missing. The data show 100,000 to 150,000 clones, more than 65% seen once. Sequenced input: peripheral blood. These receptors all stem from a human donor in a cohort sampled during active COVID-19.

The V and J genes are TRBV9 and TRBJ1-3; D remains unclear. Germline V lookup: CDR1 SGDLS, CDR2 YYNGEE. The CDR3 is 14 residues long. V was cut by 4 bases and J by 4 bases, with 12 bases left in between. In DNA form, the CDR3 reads TGTGCCAGCAGCCCCTCACTACGGGGAAACACCATATATTTT. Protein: CASSPSLRGNTIYF.

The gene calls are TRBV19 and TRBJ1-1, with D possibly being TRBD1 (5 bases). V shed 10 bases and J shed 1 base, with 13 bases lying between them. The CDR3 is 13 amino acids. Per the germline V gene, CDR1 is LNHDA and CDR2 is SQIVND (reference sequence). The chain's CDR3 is CATLRGWNTEAFF. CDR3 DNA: TGTGCCACCCTAAGGGGCTGGAACACTGAAGCTTTCTTT.

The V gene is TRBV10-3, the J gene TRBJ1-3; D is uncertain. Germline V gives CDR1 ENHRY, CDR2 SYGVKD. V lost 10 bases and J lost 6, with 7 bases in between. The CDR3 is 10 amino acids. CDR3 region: CATQENTIYF. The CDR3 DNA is TGTGCCACTCAGGAAAACACCATATATTTT.

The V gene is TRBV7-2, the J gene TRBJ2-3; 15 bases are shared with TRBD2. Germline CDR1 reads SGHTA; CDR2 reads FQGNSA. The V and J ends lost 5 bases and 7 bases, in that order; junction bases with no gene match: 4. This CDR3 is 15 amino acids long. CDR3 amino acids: CASSPGTSGRHTQYF. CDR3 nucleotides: TGTGCCAGCAGCCCAGGGACTAGCGGGAGGCATACGCAGTATTTT.

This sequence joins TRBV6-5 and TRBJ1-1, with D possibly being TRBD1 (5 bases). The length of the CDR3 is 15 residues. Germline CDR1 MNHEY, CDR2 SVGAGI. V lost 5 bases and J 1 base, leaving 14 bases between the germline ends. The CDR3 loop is CASSPTTARNTEAFF. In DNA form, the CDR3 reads TGTGCCAGCAGTCCGACGACAGCAAGGAACACTGAAGCTTTCTTT.

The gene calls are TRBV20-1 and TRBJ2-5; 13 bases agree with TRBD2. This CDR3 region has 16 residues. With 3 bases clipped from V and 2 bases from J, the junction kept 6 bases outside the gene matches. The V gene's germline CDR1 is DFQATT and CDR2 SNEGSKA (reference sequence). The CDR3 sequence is CSASRLAGGWQETQYF. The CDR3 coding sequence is TGCAGTGCTAGTAGACTAGCGGGGGGTTGGCAAGAGACCCAGTACTTC.

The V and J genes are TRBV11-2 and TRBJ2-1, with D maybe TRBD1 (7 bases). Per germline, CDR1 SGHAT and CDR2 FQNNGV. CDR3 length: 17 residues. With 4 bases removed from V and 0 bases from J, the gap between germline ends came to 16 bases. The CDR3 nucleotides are TGTGCCAGCAGCTCACCCAGGGGGGAGAGCTCCTACAATGAGCAGTTCTTC. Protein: CASSSPRGESSYNEQFF.

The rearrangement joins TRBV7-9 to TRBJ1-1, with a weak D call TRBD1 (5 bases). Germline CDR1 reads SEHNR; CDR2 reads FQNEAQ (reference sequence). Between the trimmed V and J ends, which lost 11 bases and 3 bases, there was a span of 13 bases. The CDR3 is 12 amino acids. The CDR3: CAGAPHDTEAFF. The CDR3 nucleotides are TGTGCCGGGGCTCCTCACGACACTGAAGCTTTCTTT.

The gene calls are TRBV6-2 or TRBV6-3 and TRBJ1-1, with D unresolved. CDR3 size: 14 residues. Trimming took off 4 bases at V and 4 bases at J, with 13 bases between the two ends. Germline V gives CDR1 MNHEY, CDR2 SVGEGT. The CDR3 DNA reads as TGTGCCAGCAGTTTATTAGGATGGAGCACTGAAGCTTTCTTT. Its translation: CASSLLGWSTEAFF.

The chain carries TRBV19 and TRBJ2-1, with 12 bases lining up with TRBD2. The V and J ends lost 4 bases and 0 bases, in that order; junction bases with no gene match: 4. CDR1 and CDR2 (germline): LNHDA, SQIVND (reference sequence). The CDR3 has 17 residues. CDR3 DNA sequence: TGTGCCAGTAGTACACTAGCGGGAGGCCGCTCCTACAATGAGCAGTTCTTC. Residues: CASSTLAGGRSYNEQFF.

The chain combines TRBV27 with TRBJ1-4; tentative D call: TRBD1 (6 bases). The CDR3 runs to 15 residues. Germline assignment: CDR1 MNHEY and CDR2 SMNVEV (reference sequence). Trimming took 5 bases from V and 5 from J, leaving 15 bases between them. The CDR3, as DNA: TGTGCCAGCAGTACCTCCGCAGGGGTAAATGAAAAACTGTTTTTT. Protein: CASSTSAGVNEKLFF. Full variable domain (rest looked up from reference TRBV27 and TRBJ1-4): EAQVTQNPRYLITVTGKKLTVTCSQNMNHEYMSWYRQDPGLGLRQIYYSMNVEVTDKGDVPEGYKVSRKEKRNFPLILESPSPNQTSLYFCASSTSAGVNEKLFFGSGTQLSVL.

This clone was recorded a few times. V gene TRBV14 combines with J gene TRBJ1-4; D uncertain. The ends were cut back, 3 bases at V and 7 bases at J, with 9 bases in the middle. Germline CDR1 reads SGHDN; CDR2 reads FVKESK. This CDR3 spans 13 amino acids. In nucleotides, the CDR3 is TGTGCCAGCAGCCACCCAGGTAGTGAAAAACTGTTTTTT. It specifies CASSHPGSEKLFF.

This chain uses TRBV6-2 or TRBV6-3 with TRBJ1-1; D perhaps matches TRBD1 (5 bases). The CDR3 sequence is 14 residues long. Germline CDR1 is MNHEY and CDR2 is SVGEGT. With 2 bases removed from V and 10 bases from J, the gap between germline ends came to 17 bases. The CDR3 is CASSYGFSQGLAFF. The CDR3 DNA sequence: TGTGCCAGCAGTTACGGTTTTTCGCAGGGACTAGCTTTCTTT.

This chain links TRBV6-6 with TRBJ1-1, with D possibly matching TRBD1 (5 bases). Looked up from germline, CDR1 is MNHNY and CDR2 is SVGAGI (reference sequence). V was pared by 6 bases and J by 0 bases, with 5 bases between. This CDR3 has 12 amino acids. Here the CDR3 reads CASSRVNTEAFF. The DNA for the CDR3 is TGTGCCAGCAGCAGGGTGAACACTGAAGCTTTCTTT.

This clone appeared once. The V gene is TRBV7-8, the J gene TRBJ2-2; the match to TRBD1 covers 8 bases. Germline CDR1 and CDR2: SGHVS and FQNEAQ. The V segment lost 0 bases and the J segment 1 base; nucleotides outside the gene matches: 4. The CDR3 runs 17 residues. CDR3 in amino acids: CASSLAEGQGNTGELFF. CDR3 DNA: TGTGCCAGCAGCTTAGCTGAAGGACAGGGGAACACCGGGGAGCTGTTTTTT.

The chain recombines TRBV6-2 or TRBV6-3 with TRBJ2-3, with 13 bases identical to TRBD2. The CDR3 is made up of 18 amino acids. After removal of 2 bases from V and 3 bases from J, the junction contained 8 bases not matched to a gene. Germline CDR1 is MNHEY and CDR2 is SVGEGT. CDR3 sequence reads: CASSYDPLGLAGTDTQYF. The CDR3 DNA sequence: TGTGCCAGCAGTTACGATCCCCTGGGACTAGCGGGAACAGATACGCAGTATTTT.

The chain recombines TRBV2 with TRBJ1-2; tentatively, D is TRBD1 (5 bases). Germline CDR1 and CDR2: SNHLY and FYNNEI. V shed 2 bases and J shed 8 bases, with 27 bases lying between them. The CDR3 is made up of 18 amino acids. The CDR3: CASSEPSNRLAGNIGYTF. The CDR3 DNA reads TGTGCCAGCAGTGAACCATCAAATAGGCTTGCAGGGAATATCGGCTACACCTTC.

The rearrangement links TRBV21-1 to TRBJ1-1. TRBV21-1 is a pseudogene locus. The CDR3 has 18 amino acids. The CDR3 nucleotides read TGTGCCAGCAGCAAAGGACTACTAATACCCAAGCGCGACACTGAAGCTTTCTTT. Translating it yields CASSKGLLIPKRDTEAFF.

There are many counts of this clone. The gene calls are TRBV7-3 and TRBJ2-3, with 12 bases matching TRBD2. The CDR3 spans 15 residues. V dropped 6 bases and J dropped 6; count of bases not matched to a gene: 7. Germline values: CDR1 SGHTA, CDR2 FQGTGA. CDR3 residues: CASRWTSGEVDTQYF. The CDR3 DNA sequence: TGTGCCAGCAGGTGGACTAGCGGGGAGGTGGATACGCAGTATTTT.

This CDR3 is CASSELGTGEAQHF. Here the CDR3 DNA reads TGTGCCAGCAGCGAACTCGGGACAGGGGAGGCCCAGCATTTT. This rearrangement joins TRBV9 to TRBJ1-5; 10 nucleotides line up with TRBD1. This CDR3 comprises 14 residues. Germline V gene lookup returns CDR1 SGDLS and CDR2 YYNGEE. Trimming removed 3 bases from V and 11 bases from J; junction bases left unmatched: 8.

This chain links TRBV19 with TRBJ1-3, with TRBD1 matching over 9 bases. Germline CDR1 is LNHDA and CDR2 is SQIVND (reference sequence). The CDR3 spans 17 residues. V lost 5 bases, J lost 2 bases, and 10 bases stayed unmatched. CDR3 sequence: CASSLTGGENTGNTIYF. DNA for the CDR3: TGTGCCAGTAGTCTCACAGGGGGCGAGAATACTGGAAACACCATATATTTT.

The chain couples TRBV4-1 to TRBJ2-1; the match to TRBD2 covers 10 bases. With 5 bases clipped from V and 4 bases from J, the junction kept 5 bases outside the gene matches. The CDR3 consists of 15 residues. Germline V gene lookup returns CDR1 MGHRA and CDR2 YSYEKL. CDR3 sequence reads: CASSKAGGAYNEQFF. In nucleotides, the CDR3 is TGCGCCAGCAGCAAAGCGGGAGGGGCTTACAATGAGCAGTTCTTC.

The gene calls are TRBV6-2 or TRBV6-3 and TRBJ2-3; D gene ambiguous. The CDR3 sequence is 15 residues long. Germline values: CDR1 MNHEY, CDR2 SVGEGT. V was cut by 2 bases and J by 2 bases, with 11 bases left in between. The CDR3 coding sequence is TGTGCCAGCAGTTACGCGGCAGAAAACACAGATACGCAGTATTTT. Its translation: CASSYAAENTDTQYF.

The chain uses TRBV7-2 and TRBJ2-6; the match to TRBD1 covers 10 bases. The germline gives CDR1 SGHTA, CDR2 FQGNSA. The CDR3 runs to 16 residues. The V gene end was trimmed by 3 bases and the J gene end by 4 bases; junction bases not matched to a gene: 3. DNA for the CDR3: TGTGCCAGCAGCTTGACAGGGGGCGTCGGGGCCAACGTCCTGACTTTC. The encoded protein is CASSLTGGVGANVLTF.

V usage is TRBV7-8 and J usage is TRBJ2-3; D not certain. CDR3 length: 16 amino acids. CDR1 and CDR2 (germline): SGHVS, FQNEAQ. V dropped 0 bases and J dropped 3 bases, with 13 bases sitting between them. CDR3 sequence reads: CASSLAEPTATDTQYF. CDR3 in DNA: TGTGCCAGCAGCTTAGCGGAGCCTACCGCGACAGATACGCAGTATTTT.